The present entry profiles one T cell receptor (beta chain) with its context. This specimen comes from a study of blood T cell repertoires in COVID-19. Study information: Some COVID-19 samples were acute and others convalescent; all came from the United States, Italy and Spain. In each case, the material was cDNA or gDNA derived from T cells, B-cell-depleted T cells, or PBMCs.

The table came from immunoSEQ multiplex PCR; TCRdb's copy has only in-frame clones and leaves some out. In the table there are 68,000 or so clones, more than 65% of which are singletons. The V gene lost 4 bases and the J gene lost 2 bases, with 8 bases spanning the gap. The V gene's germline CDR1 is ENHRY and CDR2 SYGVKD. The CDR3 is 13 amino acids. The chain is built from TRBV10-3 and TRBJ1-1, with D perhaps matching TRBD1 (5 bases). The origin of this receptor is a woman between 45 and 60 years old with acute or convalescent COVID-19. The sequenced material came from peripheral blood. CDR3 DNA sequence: TGTGCCATCAGTGTGGGGGGAAACACTGAAGCTTTCTTT. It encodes CAISVGGNTEAFF.